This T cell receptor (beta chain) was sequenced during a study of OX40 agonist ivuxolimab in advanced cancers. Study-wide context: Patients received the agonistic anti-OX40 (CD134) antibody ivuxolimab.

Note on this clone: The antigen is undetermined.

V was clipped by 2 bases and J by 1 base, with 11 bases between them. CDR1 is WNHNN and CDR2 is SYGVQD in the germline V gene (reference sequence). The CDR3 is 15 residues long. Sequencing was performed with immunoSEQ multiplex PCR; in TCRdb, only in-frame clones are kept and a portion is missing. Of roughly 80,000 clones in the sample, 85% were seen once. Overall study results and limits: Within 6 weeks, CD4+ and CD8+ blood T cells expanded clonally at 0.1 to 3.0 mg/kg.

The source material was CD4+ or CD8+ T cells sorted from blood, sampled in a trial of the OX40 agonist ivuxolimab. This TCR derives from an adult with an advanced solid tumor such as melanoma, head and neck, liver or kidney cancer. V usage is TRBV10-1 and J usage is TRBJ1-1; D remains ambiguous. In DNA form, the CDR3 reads TGCGCCAGCAGTGAGAATGGTCACCCGAACACTGAAGCTTTCTTT. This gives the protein CASSENGHPNTEAFF.